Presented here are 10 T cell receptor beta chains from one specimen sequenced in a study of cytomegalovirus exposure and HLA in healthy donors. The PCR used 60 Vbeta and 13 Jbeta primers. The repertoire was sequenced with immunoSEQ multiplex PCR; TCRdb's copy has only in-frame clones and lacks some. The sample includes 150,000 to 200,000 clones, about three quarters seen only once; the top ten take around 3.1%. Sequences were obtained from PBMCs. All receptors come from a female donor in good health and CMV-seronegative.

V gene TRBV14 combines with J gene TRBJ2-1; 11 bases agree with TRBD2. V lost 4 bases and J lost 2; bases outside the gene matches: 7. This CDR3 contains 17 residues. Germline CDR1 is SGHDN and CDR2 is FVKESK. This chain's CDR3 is CASSPVVAGGPYNEQFF. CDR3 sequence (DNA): TGTGCCAGCAGCCCTGTAGTAGCGGGGGGGCCCTACAATGAGCAGTTCTTC.

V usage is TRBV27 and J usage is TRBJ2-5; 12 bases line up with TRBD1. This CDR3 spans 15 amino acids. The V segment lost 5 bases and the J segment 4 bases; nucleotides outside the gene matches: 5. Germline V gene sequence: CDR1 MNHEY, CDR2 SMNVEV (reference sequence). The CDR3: CASSPGTGGGETQYF. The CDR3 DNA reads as TGTGCCAGCAGTCCCGGGACAGGGGGCGGAGAGACCCAGTACTTC.

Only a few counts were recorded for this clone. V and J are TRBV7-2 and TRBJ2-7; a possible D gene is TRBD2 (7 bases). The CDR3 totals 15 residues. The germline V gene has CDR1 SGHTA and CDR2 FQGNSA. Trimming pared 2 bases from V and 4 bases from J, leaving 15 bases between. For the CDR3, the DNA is TGTGCCAGCAGCTTACCGAATAGGGGGGGGTACGAGCAGTACTTC. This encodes CASSLPNRGGYEQYF.

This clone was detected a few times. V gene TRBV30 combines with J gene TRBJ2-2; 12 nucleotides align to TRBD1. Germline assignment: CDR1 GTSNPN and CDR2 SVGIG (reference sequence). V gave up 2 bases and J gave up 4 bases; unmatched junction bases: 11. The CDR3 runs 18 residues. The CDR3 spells CAWSSGTGGWYGTGELFF. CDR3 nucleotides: TGTGCCTGGAGTTCTGGGACAGGGGGCTGGTATGGCACCGGGGAGCTGTTTTTT.

The CDR3 DNA reads TGTGCCACCAGCAGAGATAGGGGGGGCATCACTGAAGCTTTCTTT. Residues: CATSRDRGGITEAFF. V gene TRBV15 combines with J gene TRBJ1-1; possibly TRBD1 for D (6 bases). Germline values: CDR1 LNHNV, CDR2 YYDKDF (reference sequence). The CDR3 has 15 residues. The germline V and J ends were trimmed by 0 bases and 4 bases, with 12 bases remaining between them.

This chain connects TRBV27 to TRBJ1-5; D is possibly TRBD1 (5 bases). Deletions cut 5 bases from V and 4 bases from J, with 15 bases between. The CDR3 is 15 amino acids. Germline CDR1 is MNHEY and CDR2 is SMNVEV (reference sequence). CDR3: CASSIGTGGNQPQHF. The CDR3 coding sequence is TGTGCCAGCAGTATAGGGACGGGGGGGAATCAGCCCCAGCATTTT.

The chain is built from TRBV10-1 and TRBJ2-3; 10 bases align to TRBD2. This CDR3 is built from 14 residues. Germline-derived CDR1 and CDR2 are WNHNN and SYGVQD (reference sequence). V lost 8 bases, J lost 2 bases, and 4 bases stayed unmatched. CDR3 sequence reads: CASGLAENTDTQYF. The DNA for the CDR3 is TGCGCCAGCGGACTAGCGGAAAACACAGATACGCAGTATTTT.

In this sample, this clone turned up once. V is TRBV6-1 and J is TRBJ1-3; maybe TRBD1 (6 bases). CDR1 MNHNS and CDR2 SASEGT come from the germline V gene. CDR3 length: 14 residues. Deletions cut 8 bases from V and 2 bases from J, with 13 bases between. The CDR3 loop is CASHRAVTGNTIYF. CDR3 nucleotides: TGTGCCAGCCACAGGGCCGTCACTGGAAACACCATATATTTT.

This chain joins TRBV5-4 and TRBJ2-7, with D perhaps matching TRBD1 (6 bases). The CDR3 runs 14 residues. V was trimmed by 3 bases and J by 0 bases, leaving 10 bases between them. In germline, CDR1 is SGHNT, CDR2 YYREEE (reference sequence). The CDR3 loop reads CASSSWTDSYEQYF. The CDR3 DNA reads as TGTGCCAGCAGCTCCTGGACAGACTCCTACGAGCAGTACTTC.

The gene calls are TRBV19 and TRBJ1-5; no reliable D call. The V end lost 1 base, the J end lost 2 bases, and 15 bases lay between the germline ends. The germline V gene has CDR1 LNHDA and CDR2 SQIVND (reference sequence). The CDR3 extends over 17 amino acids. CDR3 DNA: TGTGCCAGTAGTATAGTTGAGGGTTACCGGGGCAATCAGCCCCAGCATTTT. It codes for CASSIVEGYRGNQPQHF.